This TCR beta chain was documented in a study of siplizumab effects on memory and regulatory T cells. Findings of the study overall: Roughly 80-95% of dividing CD4+ or CD8+ clones were without an attributable naive or memory phenotype. Siplizumab brought about a significant reduction in alloreactive sequences traceable to unstimulated CD4+ memory cells. On average, about 69% of mappable alloreactive CD4+ clones were Treg-derived under siplizumab, against 25% to 30% in controls.

Per sample, the assay covered approximately 94,000 TCR templates. Generated by immunoSEQ multiplex PCR, the TCRdb table keeps only in-frame clones and is missing some. Counted here are 60,000 or so clones, roughly 93% occurring once; the ten biggest clones make up 38%. In regard to this clone: Its antigen remains unknown.

Germline CDR1 LNHNV, CDR2 YYDKDF (reference sequence). V was cut by 2 bases and J by 5 bases, with 16 bases left in between. The length of the CDR3 is 16 residues. The clonotype was recovered from a human donor in good health. The specimen was CD8+ T cells sorted from blood. This chain connects TRBV15 to TRBJ2-1, with a weak D call TRBD2 (5 bases). This CDR3 is CATSRSRGYGNNEQFF. CDR3 DNA sequence: TGTGCCACCAGCAGAAGTCGGGGTTACGGGAACAATGAGCAGTTCTTC.